Each of the 23 T cell receptor beta chains below was sequenced from the same sample in a study of blood T cell repertoires in COVID-19. The repertoire was sequenced with immunoSEQ multiplex PCR; TCRdb's copy has only in-frame clones and lacks some. This table holds about 190,000 clones, about three quarters found once. Sequencing was carried out using peripheral blood. The receptors were gathered from a woman of 80 years or more with active or convalescent COVID-19.

In its sample, this clone was seen once. The rearrangement joins TRBV6-2 or TRBV6-3 to TRBJ2-4; no reliable D call. Germline values: CDR1 MNHEY, CDR2 SVGEGT. Trimming left V 5 bases short and J 8 bases short, with 13 bases between. The CDR3 is 13 residues long. DNA for the CDR3: TGTGCCAGCAGTGGGCTCCCTGGGCACATTCAGTACTTC. The encoded protein is CASSGLPGHIQYF.

The V call is TRBV18, the J call TRBJ1-1; D is uncertain. This CDR3 spans 14 amino acids. V was clipped by 6 bases and J by 3 bases, with 14 bases between them. From germline, CDR1 is KGHSH and CDR2 LQKENI. As DNA, the CDR3 is TGTGCCAGCTCGAAGGAGGGAATGGACACTGAAGCTTTCTTT. Residues: CASSKEGMDTEAFF.

The rearrangement joins TRBV11-2 to TRBJ2-1; a weak D match, TRBD2 (6 bases). The CDR3 is made up of 14 amino acids. V was pared by 1 base and J by 8 bases, with 12 bases between. Per the germline V gene, CDR1 is SGHAT and CDR2 is FQNNGV. The DNA of the CDR3 is TGTGCCAGCAGCTTAGCTGGGGGGTTCGATGAGCAGTTCTTC. Its protein is CASSLAGGFDEQFF.

This clone has just a few counts. V is TRBV10-3 and J is TRBJ2-2, with D tentatively TRBD1 (6 bases). The CDR3 has 16 residues. The germline V gene encodes CDR1 ENHRY and CDR2 SYGVKD. Trimming removed 7 bases from V and 4 bases from J, with 19 bases in between. This CDR3 reads CAIKRGSEILTGELFF. The CDR3 nucleotides read TGTGCCATCAAAAGGGGGAGCGAAATTCTCACCGGGGAGCTGTTTTTT.

The gene calls are TRBV3-1 (or the pseudogene TRBV3-2) and TRBJ2-1; the match to TRBD1 covers 10 bases. Unmatched junction bases numbered 4, after V lost 1 base and J lost 7 bases. The CDR3 sequence is 15 residues long. Per the germline V gene, CDR1 is LGHDT and CDR2 is YNNKEL (reference sequence). This CDR3 is CASSQGRTGGNEQFF. The CDR3 DNA follows: TGTGCCAGCAGCCAAGGACGGACAGGGGGTAATGAGCAGTTCTTC.

The chain uses TRBV9 and TRBJ2-7, with D hard to call. Germline V gene sequence: CDR1 SGDLS, CDR2 YYNGEE. Trimming cost V 4 bases and J 3 bases, with 11 bases left between them. The CDR3 runs 13 residues. The CDR3 bases are TGTGCCAGCAGCAAGGCGGTGAACTACGAGCAGTACTTC. As protein: CASSKAVNYEQYF.

The gene calls are TRBV5-4 and TRBJ1-1; a weak D match, TRBD1 (5 bases). The germline CDR1 and CDR2 sequences are SGHNT and YYREEE (reference sequence). The CDR3 is 14 amino acids. V gave up 0 bases and J gave up 6 bases, with 12 bases separating them. The DNA of the CDR3 is TGTGCCAGCAGCTTGGCGAAAGGGGCGGCTGAAGCTTTCTTT. It encodes CASSLAKGAAEAFF.

The V and J genes are TRBV7-9 and TRBJ2-1; 7 nucleotides agree with TRBD1. Germline-derived CDR1 and CDR2 are SEHNR and FQNEAQ (reference sequence). J gave up 4 bases and V 4 bases, and 4 bases lay outside the gene matches. This CDR3 has 14 amino acids. This chain's CDR3 is CASSSGTEYNEQFF. CDR3 DNA: TGTGCCAGCAGCTCAGGGACAGAATACAATGAGCAGTTCTTC.

The rearrangement uses TRBV7-2 and TRBJ2-1, with 7 bases that match TRBD1. V was pared by 2 bases and J by 9 bases, with 4 bases of the junction left unmatched. Germline CDR1 reads SGHTA; CDR2 reads FQGNSA. This CDR3 has 13 residues. The CDR3 region has the DNA TGTGCCAGCAGCTTACAGGGGGAAGGTGAGCAGTTCTTC. Residues: CASSLQGEGEQFF.

The chain couples TRBV19 to TRBJ1-6, with a tentative D call TRBD1 (6 bases). V lost 3 bases and J 9 bases, leaving 12 bases between the germline ends. Germline V lookup: CDR1 LNHDA, CDR2 SQIVND (reference sequence). CDR3 length equals 14 residues. The CDR3 DNA reads as TGTGCCAGTAGTATGGACAGCACCGTTTCACCCCTCCACTTT. Amino acid sequence: CASSMDSTVSPLHF.

The CDR3 loop is CASSRQGGYTF. The CDR3 DNA is TGTGCCAGCAGCCGACAGGGTGGCTACACCTTC. The chain is built from TRBV5-6 and TRBJ1-2, with 7 bases that match TRBD1. The germline V gene has CDR1 SGHDT and CDR2 YYEEEE. The CDR3 has 11 amino acids. The V segment lost 4 bases and the J segment 7 bases; nucleotides outside the gene matches: 1.

The rearrangement joins TRBV27 to TRBJ1-5; D is perhaps TRBD1 (5 bases). This CDR3 comprises 16 residues. CDR1 and CDR2 (germline): MNHEY, SMNVEV (reference sequence). The V and J ends lost 6 bases and 2 bases respectively, with 17 bases between them. The CDR3 here is CASRRGRVFGNQPQHF. The DNA for the CDR3 is TGTGCCAGCAGAAGGGGCAGGGTTTTTGGCAATCAGCCCCAGCATTTT.

This chain connects TRBV9 to TRBJ1-5; 7 nucleotides match TRBD1. J gave up 10 bases and V 0 bases, and 10 bases lay outside the gene matches. Germline V CDR1 and CDR2: SGDLS, YYNGEE. The CDR3 runs 15 residues. DNA for the CDR3: TGTGCCAGCAGCGTAGACAGGGGCGACCCTCCCCCCCAGCATTTT. Translated, it gives CASSVDRGDPPPQHF.

In this sample, this clone turned up a few times. The rearrangement joins TRBV7-9 to TRBJ1-3; 7 bases line up with TRBD1. The CDR3 contains 14 residues. Germline V gene lookup returns CDR1 SEHNR and CDR2 FQNEAQ (reference sequence). Germline trimming cut 8 bases from V and 2 bases from J; bases unmatched to any gene: 6. In DNA form, the CDR3 reads TGTGCCAGCGGCCTAACAGGGGCTGGAAACACCATATATTTT. It is translated as CASGLTGAGNTIYF. The full variable domain, its missing parts supplied by reference TRBV7-9 and TRBJ1-3, is DTGVSQNPRHKITKRGQNVTFRCDPISEHNRLYWYRQTLGQGPEFLTYFQNEAQLEKSRLLSDRFSAERPKGSFSTLEIQRTEQGDSAMYLCASGLTGAGNTIYFGEGSWLTVV.

In this sample, this clone turned up once. V is TRBV18 and J is TRBJ2-7; 8 bases fit TRBD1. This CDR3 region has 14 residues. The V and J ends lost 4 bases and 5 bases, in that order; junction bases with no gene match: 7. CDR1 is KGHSH and CDR2 is LQKENI in the germline V gene. The CDR3 protein is CASSLRTGNDEQYF. CDR3 DNA sequence: TGTGCCAGCTCACTCAGGACAGGGAACGACGAGCAGTACTTC.

This rearrangement joins TRBV5-1 to TRBJ2-5, with D possibly TRBD2 on 7 matching bases. Germline lookup yields CDR1 SGHRS and CDR2 YFSETQ. The CDR3 is 14 residues long. Trimming pared 4 bases from V and 5 bases from J, leaving 15 bases between. This CDR3 reads CASSRRGGEETQYF. CDR3 DNA sequence: TGCGCCAGCAGCCGGAGGGGGGGCGAGGAGACCCAGTACTTC.

This clone was seen ten or more times. The chain recombines TRBV6-5 with TRBJ2-1, with 8 bases aligning to TRBD2. The CDR3 loop spans 15 amino acids. V shed 6 bases and J 2 bases; nucleotides not matched to a gene: 6. Germline V lookup: CDR1 MNHEY, CDR2 SVGAGI. The CDR3 sequence: CASRGSGGAYNEQFF. The DNA of the CDR3 is TGTGCCAGCAGAGGAAGCGGGGGAGCCTACAATGAGCAGTTCTTC.

This chain links TRBV6-6 with TRBJ1-2; TRBD1 aligns across 8 bases. The CDR3 is 13 amino acids. The germline gives CDR1 MNHNY, CDR2 SVGAGI (reference sequence). Trimming removed 5 bases from V and 8 bases from J; junction bases left unmatched: 7. The CDR3: CASSGQGAGGYTF. Written as DNA, the CDR3 is TGTGCCAGCAGTGGCCAGGGGGCAGGCGGCTACACCTTC.

A single count supports this clone. This sequence joins TRBV6-1 and TRBJ1-3; D call uncertain. CDR1 is MNHNS, CDR2 SASEGT, per germline. The CDR3 totals 16 residues. V was pared by 4 bases and J by 0 bases, with 13 bases between. Written as DNA, the CDR3 is TGTGCCAGCAGTGGGGAGGTTGGGTTCTCTGGAAACACCATATATTTT. Its translation: CASSGEVGFSGNTIYF.

This rearrangement joins TRBV6-2 or TRBV6-3 to TRBJ2-7; tentatively, D is TRBD2 (6 bases). The V gene lost 2 bases and the J gene lost 3 bases, with 14 bases spanning the gap. Germline V gives CDR1 MNHEY, CDR2 SVGEGT. This CDR3 contains 15 residues. The CDR3 reads CASSYGLLRGYEQYF. CDR3 nucleotide sequence: TGTGCCAGCAGTTACGGCCTACTGCGGGGCTACGAGCAGTACTTC.

In this sample, this clone turned up once. The chain carries TRBV5-1 and TRBJ1-1, with TRBD1 as a possible D gene (5 bases). Germline V lookup: CDR1 SGHRS, CDR2 YFSETQ. V was clipped by 1 base and J by 7 bases, with 11 bases between them. The CDR3 loop spans 13 amino acids. The CDR3 nucleotides are TGCGCCAGCAGCTTGACGACCGGGGGTGAAGCTTTCTTT. Its protein is CASSLTTGGEAFF.

This clone was counted at least ten times. The gene calls are TRBV5-8 and TRBJ1-2; D possibly corresponds to TRBD1 (5 bases). The germline gives CDR1 SGHTS, CDR2 YDEGEE. V lost 4 bases, J lost 0 bases, and 10 bases lay in between. There are 14 residues in the CDR3. In DNA form, the CDR3 reads TGTGCCAGCAGCCTTGGGGCAGCTAACTATGGCTACACCTTC. It yields the protein CASSLGAANYGYTF.

The chain joins TRBV19 to TRBJ1-4; 7 nucleotides line up with TRBD1. The length of the CDR3 is 15 residues. Looked up from germline, CDR1 is LNHDA and CDR2 is SQIVND (reference sequence). The junction had 9 bases not matched to a gene; V was cut back by 5 bases and J by 6 bases. The CDR3 bases are TGTGCCAGTAGTGTACCGACAGGGCGCGATGAAAAACTGTTTTTT. Its translation is CASSVPTGRDEKLFF.